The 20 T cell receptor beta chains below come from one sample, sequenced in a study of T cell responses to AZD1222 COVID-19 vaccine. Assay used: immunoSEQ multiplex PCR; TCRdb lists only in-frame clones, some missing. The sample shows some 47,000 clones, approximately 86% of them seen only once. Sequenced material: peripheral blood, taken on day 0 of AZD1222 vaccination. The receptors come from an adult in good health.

CDR3 nucleotides: TGTGCCAGTAGTATAGATCCCAGGACAGGGGGCGATTTTAGGTATCAGCCCCAGCATTTT. Translating gives CASSIDPRTGGDFRYQPQHF. This chain connects TRBV19 to TRBJ1-5; TRBD1 matches 11 bases. Trimming at V came to 0 bases and at J to 5 bases, leaving 15 bases not matched to a gene. This CDR3 has 20 residues. Germline V gives CDR1 LNHDA, CDR2 SQIVND (reference sequence).

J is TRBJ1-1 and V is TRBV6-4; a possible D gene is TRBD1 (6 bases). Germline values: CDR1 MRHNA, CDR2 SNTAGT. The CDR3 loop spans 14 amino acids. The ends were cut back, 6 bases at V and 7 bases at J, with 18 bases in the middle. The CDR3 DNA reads TGTGCCAGCAGGCCAGAGGGGGAGGTGGGTGAAGCTTTCTTT. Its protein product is CASRPEGEVGEAFF.

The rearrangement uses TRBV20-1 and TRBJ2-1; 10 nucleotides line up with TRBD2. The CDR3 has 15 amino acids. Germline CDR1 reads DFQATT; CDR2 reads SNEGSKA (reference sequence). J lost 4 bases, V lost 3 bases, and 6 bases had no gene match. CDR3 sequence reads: CSASPAAGGYNEQFF. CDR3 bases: TGCAGTGCTAGTCCCGCAGCGGGAGGGTACAATGAGCAGTTCTTC.

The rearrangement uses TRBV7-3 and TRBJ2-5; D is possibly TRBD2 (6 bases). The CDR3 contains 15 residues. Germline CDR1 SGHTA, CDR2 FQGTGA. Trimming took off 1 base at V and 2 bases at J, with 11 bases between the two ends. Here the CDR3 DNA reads TGTGCCAGCAGCTTAAGGGCAGGGAGGCAAGAGACCCAGTACTTC. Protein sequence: CASSLRAGRQETQYF.

The CDR3 protein is CASSVGTGTYEQYF. The CDR3 DNA reads TGTGCCAGCAGCGTAGGGACAGGGACCTACGAGCAGTACTTC. The V gene is TRBV9, the J gene TRBJ2-7, with 8 nucleotides matching TRBD1. The V and J ends lost 0 bases and 2 bases, in that order; junction bases with no gene match: 1. Germline V gene sequence: CDR1 SGDLS, CDR2 YYNGEE. This CDR3 comprises 14 residues.

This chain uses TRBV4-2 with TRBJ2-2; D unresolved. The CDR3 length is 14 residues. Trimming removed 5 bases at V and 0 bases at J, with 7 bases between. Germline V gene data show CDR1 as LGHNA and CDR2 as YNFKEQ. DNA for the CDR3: TGTGCCAGCAGCGGCCTTACGAACACCGGGGAGCTGTTTTTT. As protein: CASSGLTNTGELFF.

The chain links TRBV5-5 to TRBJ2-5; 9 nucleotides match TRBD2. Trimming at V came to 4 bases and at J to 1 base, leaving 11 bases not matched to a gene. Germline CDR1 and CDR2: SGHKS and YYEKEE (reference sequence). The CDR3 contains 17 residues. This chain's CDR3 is CASSPAARAGGQETQYF. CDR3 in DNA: TGTGCCAGCAGCCCCGCGGCGAGAGCGGGGGGCCAAGAGACCCAGTACTTC.

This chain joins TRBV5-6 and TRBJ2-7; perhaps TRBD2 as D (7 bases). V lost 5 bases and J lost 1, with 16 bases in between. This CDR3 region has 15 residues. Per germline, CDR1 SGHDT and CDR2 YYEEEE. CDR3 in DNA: TGTGCCAGCAGTGAGGGGGGGAGCCAATCCTACGAGCAGTACTTC. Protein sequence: CASSEGGSQSYEQYF.

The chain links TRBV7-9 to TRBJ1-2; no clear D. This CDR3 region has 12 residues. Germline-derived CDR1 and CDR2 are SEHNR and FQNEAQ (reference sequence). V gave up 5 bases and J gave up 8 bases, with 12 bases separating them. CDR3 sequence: CASSDLKEGYTF. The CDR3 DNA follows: TGTGCCAGCAGCGACCTCAAAGAGGGCTACACCTTC.

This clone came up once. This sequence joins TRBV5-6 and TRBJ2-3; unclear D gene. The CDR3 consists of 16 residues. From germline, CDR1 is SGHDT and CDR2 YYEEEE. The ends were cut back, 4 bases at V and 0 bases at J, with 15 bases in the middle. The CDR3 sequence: CASSHLVGVSTDTQYF. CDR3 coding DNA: TGTGCCAGCAGCCACCTGGTTGGGGTTAGCACAGATACGCAGTATTTT.

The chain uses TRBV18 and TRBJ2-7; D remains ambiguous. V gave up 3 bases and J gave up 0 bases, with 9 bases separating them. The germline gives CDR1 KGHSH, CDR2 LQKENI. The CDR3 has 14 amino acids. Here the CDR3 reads CASSPLPDSYEQYF. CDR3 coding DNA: TGTGCCAGCTCACCCTTACCGGACTCCTACGAGCAGTACTTC.

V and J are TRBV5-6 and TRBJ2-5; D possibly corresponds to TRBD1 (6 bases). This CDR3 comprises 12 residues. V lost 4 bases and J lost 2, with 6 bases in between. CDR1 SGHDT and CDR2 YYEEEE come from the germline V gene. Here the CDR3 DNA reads TGTGCCAGCAGCAGGGGGCAAGAGACCCAGTACTTC. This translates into CASSRGQETQYF.

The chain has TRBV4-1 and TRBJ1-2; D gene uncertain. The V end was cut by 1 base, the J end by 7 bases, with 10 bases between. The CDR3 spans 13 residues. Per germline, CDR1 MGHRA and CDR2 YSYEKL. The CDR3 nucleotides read TGCGCCAGCAGCCAAGCTTACGGACGTGGCTACACCTTC. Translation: CASSQAYGRGYTF.

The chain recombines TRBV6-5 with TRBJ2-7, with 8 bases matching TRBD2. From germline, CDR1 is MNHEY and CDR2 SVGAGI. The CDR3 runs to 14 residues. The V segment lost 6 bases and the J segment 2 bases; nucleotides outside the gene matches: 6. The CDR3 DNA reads TGTGCCAGCAGAGAGGGACTAGGGCCCTACGAGCAGTACTTC. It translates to CASREGLGPYEQYF.

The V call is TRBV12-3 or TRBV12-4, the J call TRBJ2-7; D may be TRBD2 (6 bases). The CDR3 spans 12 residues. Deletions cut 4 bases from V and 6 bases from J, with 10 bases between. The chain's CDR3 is CASSYSGGEQYF. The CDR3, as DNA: TGTGCCAGCAGTTACTCCGGGGGCGAGCAGTACTTC.

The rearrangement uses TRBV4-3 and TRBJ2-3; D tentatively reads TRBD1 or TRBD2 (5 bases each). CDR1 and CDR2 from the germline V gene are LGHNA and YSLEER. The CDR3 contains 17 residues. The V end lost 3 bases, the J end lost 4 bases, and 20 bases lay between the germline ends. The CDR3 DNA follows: TGCGCCAGCAGCCAGTTCCATCGGACTGGGGACCCAGATACGCAGTATTTT. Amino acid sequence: CASSQFHRTGDPDTQYF.

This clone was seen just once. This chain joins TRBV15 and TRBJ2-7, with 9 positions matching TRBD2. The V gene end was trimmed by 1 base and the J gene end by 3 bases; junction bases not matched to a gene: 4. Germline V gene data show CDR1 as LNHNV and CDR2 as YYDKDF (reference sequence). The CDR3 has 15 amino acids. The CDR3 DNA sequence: TGTGCCACCAGCAGAGGCGGGAGGGCCGTCTACGAGCAGTACTTC. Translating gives CATSRGGRAVYEQYF.

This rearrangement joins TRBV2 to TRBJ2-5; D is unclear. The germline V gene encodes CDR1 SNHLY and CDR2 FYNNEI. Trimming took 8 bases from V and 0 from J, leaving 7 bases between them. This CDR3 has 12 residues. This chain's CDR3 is CASSGYQETQYF. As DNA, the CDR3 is TGTGCCAGCTCTGGGTACCAAGAGACCCAGTACTTC.

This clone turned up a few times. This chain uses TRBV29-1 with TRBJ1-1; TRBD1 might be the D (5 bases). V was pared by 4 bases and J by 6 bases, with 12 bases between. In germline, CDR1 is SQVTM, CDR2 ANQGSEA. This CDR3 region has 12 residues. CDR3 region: CSVAGGGPEAFF. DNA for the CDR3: TGCAGCGTTGCTGGGGGGGGTCCTGAAGCTTTCTTT. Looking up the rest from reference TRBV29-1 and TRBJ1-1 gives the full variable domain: SAVISQKPSRDICQRGTSLTIQCQVDSQVTMMFWYRQQPGQSLTLIATANQGSEATYESGFVIDKFPISRPNLTFSTLTVSNMSPEDSSIYLCSVAGGGPEAFFGQGTRLTVV.

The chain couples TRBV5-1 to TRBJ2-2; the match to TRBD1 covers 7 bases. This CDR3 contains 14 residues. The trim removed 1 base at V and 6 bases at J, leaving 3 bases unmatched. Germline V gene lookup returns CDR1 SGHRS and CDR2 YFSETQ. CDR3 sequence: CASSLRQGAGELFF. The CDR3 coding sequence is TGCGCCAGCAGCTTGAGGCAGGGGGCCGGGGAGCTGTTTTTT.